This TCR beta chain was identified in a study of Graves' ophthalmopathy and Graves' hyperthyroidism. Study-level findings and limits: Researchers report that a 13-signature model separated ophthalmopathy from stable hyperthyroidism, posting about 91% sensitivity and about 78% specificity.

Diagnoses were established from clinical symptoms, serum thyroxine, TRAb, thyroid ultrasound and orbital computed tomography. PBMCs had their origin in fresh peripheral blood (approximately 9.7 ml). This clonotype was counted many times. Its antigen remains unknown. Germline assignment: CDR1 MNHEY and CDR2 SVGEGT. The CDR3 consists of 16 residues. V shed 8 bases and J 0 bases; nucleotides not matched to a gene: 9. Beta-chain TCR CDR3 regions were amplified from RNA transcripts. Amplification began with first-round RT-PCR using HTBI primers, then second-round multiplex PCR was performed. TCRdb re-called the multiplex PCR reads with MiXCR, one entry per CDR3 protein. The data show about 340,000 distinct CDR3 sequences, roughly 17% seen once.

The sequenced sample consisted of peripheral blood. The TCR was taken from an adult man with Graves' ophthalmopathy. This chain connects TRBV6-2 or TRBV6-3 to TRBJ2-7, with 11 nucleotides matching TRBD2. CDR3 sequence: CASGSSGRISSYEQYF. CDR3 in DNA: TGTGCCAGCGGATCTAGCGGGAGGATTAGCTCCTACGAGCAGTACTTC.